These 2 T cell receptor beta chains originate from one sample sequenced in a study of blood T cell repertoires in COVID-19. Produced via immunoSEQ multiplex PCR; TCRdb's table is partial and in-frame only. The profile shows fewer than 250,000 clones, around nine tenths of them singletons. The material sequenced was peripheral blood. Receptors originate from a man between 60 and 70 years old with acute or convalescent COVID-19.

V usage is TRBV3-1 (or the pseudogene TRBV3-2) and J usage is TRBJ2-7, with 9 bases matching TRBD2. The germline V gene has CDR1 LGHDT and CDR2 YNNKEL (reference sequence). V lost 0 bases and J lost 5; bases outside the gene matches: 8. There are 16 residues in the CDR3. The CDR3 protein is CASSQDSAGGRNEQYF. For the CDR3, the DNA is TGTGCCAGCAGCCAAGACAGTGCGGGGGGGAGAAACGAGCAGTACTTC.

The V call is TRBV20-1, the J call TRBJ2-5; TRBD1 is a possible D gene (5 bases). Per germline, CDR1 DFQATT and CDR2 SNEGSKA (reference sequence). The CDR3 is made up of 14 amino acids. V was shortened by 3 bases and J by 0 bases, with 11 bases between the two germline ends. The CDR3 DNA follows: TGCAGTGCTAGTTCCCAGGGCTACCAAGAGACCCAGTACTTC. This translates into CSASSQGYQETQYF.